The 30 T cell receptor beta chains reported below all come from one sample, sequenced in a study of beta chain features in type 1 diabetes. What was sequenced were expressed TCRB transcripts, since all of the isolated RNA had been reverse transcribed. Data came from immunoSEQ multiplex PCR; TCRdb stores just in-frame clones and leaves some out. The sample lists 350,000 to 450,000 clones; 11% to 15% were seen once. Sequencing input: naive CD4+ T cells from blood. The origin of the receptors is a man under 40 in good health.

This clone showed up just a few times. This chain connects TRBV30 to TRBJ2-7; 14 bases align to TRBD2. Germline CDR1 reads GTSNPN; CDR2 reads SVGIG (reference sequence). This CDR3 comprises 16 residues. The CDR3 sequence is CAGSAGLAGAGYEQYV. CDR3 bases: TGTGCCGGGAGTGCGGGACTAGCGGGGGCCGGCTACGAGCAGTACGTC.

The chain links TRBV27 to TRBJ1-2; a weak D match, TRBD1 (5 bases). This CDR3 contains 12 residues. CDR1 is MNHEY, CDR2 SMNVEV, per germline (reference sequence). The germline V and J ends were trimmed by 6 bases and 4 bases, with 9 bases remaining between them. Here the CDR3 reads CASSQDSYGYTF. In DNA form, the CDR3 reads TGTGCCAGCAGCCAAGACAGCTATGGCTACACCTTC.

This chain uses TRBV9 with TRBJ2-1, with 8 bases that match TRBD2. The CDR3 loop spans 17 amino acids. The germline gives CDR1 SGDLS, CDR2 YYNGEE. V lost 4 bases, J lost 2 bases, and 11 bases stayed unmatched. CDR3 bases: TGTGCCAGCAGCCCACAGCGCCTAGCGGGCCCCTACAATGAGCAGTTCTTC. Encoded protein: CASSPQRLAGPYNEQFF.

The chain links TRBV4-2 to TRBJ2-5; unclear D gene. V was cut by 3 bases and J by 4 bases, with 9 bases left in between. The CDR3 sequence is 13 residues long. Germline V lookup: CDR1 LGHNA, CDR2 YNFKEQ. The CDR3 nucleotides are TGTGCCAGCAGCCAGCTCATTGGAGAGACCCAGTACTTC. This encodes CASSQLIGETQYF.

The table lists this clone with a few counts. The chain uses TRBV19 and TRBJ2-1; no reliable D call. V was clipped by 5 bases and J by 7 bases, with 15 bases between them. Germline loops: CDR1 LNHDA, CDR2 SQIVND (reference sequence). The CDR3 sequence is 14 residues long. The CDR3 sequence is CASSVTGRQNEQFF. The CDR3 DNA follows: TGTGCCAGTAGTGTAACCGGACGCCAAAATGAGCAGTTCTTC.

CDR3 coding DNA: TGTGCCAGTCAAGTTGGTGTTCAGCCCCAGCATTTT. Residues: CASQVGVQPQHF. The chain links TRBV19 to TRBJ1-5; D uncertain. The V end lost 8 bases, the J end lost 6 bases, and 11 bases lay between the germline ends. There are 12 residues in the CDR3. Germline V lookup: CDR1 LNHDA, CDR2 SQIVND (reference sequence).

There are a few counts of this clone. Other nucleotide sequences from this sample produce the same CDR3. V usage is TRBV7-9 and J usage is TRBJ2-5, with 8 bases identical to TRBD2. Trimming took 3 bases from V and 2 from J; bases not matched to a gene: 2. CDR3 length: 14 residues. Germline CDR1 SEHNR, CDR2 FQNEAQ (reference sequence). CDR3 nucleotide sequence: TGTGCCAGCAGCTTCTCGGGAGGGCAAGAGACCCAGTACTTC. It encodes CASSFSGGQETQYF.

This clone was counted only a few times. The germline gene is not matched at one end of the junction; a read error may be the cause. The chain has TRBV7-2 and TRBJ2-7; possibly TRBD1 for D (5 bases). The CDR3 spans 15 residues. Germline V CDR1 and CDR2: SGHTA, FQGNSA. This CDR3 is CATSLVRQLGYEQYF. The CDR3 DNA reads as TGTGCCACCAGCTTAGTAAGACAGCTTGGCTACGAGCAGTACTTC.

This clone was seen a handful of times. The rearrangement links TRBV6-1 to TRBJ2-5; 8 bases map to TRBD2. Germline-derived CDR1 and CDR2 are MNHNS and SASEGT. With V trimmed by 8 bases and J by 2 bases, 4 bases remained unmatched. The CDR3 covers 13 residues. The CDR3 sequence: CASRSSGQETQYF. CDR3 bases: TGTGCCAGCCGCTCTAGCGGGCAAGAGACCCAGTACTTC.

In DNA form, the CDR3 reads TGCAGTGCTAGTCATTCCTACGAGCAGTACTTC. Translation gives CSASHSYEQYF. This chain connects TRBV20-1 to TRBJ2-7; D not resolved. From germline, CDR1 is DFQATT and CDR2 SNEGSKA (reference sequence). V lost 3 bases, J lost 1 base, and 4 bases lay in between. This CDR3 spans 11 amino acids.

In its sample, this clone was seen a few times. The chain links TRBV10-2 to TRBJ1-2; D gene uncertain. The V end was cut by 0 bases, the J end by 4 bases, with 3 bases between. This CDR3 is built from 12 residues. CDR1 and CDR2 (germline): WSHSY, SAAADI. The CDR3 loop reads CASSESGYGYTF. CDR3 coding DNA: TGCGCCAGCAGTGAGTCAGGCTATGGCTACACCTTC.

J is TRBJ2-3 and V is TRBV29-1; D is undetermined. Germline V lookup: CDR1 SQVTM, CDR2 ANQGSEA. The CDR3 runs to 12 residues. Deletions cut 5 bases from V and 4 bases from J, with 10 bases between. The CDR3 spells CSVQGSADTQYF. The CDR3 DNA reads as TGCAGCGTTCAAGGTTCTGCAGATACGCAGTATTTT.

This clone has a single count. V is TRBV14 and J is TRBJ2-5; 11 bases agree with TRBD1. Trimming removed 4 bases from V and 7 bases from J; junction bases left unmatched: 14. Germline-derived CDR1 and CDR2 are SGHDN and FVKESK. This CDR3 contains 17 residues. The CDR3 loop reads CASSPTPRTGGGGTQYF. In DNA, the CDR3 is TGTGCCAGCAGCCCTACCCCCAGGACAGGGGGCGGTGGGACCCAGTACTTC.

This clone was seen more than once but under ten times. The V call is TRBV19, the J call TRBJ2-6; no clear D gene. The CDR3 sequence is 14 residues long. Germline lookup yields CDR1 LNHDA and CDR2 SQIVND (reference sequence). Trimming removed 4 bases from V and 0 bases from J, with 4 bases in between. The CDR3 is CASSSGSGANVLTF. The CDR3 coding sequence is TGTGCCAGTAGTAGCGGCTCTGGGGCCAACGTCCTGACTTTC.

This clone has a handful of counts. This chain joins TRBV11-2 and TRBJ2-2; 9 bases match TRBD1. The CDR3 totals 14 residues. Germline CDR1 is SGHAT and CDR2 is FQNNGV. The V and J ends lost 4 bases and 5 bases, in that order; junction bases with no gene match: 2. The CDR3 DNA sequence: TGTGCCAGCAGCTCGACAGGGGGTACCGGGGAGCTGTTTTTT. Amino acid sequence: CASSSTGGTGELFF.

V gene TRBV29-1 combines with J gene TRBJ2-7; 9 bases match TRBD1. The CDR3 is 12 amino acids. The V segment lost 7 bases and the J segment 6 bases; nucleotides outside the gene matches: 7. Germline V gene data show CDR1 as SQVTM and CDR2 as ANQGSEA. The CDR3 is CSAWDREAEQYF. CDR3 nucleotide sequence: TGCAGCGCCTGGGACAGGGAGGCCGAGCAGTACTTC.

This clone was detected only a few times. The CDR3 loop reads CASSHSGSYYGYTF. In DNA form, the CDR3 reads TGTGCCAGCAGCCATAGTGGCAGCTACTATGGCTACACCTTC. The V and J genes are TRBV7-2 and TRBJ1-2; D is undetermined. The V gene lost 5 bases and the J gene lost 3 bases, with 13 bases spanning the gap. There are 14 residues in the CDR3. Germline assignment: CDR1 SGHTA and CDR2 FQGNSA.

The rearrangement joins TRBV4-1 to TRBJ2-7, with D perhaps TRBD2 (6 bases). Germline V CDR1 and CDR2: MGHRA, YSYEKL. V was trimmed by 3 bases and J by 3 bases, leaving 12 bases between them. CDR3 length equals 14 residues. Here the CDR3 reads CASSHEGTLYEQYF. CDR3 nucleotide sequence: TGCGCCAGCAGCCATGAAGGGACTCTCTACGAGCAGTACTTC.

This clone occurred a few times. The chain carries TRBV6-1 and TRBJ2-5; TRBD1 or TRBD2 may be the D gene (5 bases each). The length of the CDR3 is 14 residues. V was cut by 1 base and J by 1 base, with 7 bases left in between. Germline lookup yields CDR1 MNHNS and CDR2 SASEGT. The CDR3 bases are TGTGCCAGCAGTGAAGATGGGACCCAAGAGACCCAGTACTTC. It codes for CASSEDGTQETQYF.

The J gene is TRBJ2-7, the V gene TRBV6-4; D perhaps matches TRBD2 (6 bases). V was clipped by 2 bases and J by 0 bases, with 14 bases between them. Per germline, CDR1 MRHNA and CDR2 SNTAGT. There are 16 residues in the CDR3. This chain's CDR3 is CASSDPIAASSYEQYV. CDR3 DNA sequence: TGTGCCAGCAGTGACCCAATAGCGGCAAGCTCCTACGAGCAGTACGTC.

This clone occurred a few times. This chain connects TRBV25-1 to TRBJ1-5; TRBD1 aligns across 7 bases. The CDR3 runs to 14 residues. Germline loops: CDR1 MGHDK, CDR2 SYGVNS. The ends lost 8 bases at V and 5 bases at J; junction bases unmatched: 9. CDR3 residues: CASSRTGLDQPQHF. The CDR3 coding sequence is TGTGCCAGCTCACGGACAGGCCTTGATCAGCCCCAGCATTTT.

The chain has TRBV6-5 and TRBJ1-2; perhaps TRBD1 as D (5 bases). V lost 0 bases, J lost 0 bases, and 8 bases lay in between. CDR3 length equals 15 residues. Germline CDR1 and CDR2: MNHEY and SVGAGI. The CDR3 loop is CASSYSRGANYGYTF. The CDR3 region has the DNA TGTGCCAGCAGTTACTCAAGGGGAGCTAACTATGGCTACACCTTC.

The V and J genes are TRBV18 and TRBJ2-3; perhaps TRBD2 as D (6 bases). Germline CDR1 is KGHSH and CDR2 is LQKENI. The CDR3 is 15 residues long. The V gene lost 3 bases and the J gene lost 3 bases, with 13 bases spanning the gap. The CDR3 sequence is CASSPRLGSTDTQYF. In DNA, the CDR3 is TGTGCCAGCTCACCGAGACTAGGGTCAACAGATACGCAGTATTTT.

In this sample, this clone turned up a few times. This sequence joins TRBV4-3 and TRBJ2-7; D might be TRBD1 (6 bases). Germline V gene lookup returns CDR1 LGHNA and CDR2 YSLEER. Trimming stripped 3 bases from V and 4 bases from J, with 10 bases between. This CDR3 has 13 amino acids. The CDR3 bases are TGCGCCAGCAGCCAGTACAGGGTTTACGAGCAGTACGTC. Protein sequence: CASSQYRVYEQYV.

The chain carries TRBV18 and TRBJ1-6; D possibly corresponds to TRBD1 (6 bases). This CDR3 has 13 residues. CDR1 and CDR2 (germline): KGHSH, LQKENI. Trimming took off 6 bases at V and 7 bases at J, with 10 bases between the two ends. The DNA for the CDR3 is TGTGCCAGCTCTATAGGACAGAATTCACCCCTCCACTTT. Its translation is CASSIGQNSPLHF.

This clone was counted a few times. CDR3 residues: CASSSGPNYEQYF. Written as DNA, the CDR3 is TGCGCCAGCAGCTCCGGACCCAACTACGAGCAGTACTTC. The chain couples TRBV5-1 to TRBJ2-7; D gene uncertain. The CDR3 loop spans 13 amino acids. V gave up 3 bases and J gave up 3 bases, with 10 bases separating them. Germline V gene sequence: CDR1 SGHRS, CDR2 YFSETQ.

The CDR3 here is CASSEKAAAEQYF. The CDR3 DNA reads TGTGCCAGCAGTGAAAAGGCCGCAGCCGAGCAGTACTTC. V usage is TRBV2 and J usage is TRBJ2-7, with D unresolved. The CDR3 is made up of 13 amino acids. Trimming removed 2 bases from V and 6 bases from J, with 11 bases in between. Germline V lookup: CDR1 SNHLY, CDR2 FYNNEI.

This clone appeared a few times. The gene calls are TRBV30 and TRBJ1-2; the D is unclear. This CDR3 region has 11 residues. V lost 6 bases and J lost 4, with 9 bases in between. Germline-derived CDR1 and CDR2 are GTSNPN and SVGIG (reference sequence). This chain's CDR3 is CACSHTYGYTF. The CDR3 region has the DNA TGTGCCTGTAGTCACACCTATGGCTACACCTTC.

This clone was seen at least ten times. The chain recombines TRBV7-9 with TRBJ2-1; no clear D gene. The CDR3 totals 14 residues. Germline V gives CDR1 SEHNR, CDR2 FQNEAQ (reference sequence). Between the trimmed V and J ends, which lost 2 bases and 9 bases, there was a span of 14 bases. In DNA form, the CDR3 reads TGTGCCAGCAGCTTATCTATTAGTTTCGGTGAGCAGTTCTTC. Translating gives CASSLSISFGEQFF.

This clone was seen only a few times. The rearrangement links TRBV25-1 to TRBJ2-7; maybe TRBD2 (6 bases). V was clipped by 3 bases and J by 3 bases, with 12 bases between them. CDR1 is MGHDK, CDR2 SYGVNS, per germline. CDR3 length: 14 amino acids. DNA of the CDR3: TGTGCCAGCAGTGAGGTCGGGGGACTCTACGAGCAGTACTTC. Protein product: CASSEVGGLYEQYF.